Each of the 30 T cell receptor beta chains below was sequenced from the same sample in a study of T cells in localized non-small cell lung cancer. TCRdb's copy holds only in-frame clones and misses some; the assay was immunoSEQ multiplex PCR. In the table there are thousands of clones, over 50% of which are singletons. This material consisted of lymph node tissue, taken before any cancer treatment. The origin of the receptors is an older male donor with stage I squamous cell lung carcinoma.

This clone occurred many times. The chain uses TRBV7-6 and TRBJ2-1, with D possibly being TRBD2 (6 bases). Per the germline V gene, CDR1 is SGHVS and CDR2 is FNYEAQ. With 3 bases removed from V and 3 bases from J, the gap between germline ends came to 12 bases. CDR3 size: 15 residues. CDR3 in DNA: TGTGCCAGCAGCTTGACTAGTAGTCTCTACAATGAGCAGTTCTTC. Translated: CASSLTSSLYNEQFF.

This rearrangement joins TRBV28 to TRBJ2-7; 10 bases map to TRBD2. This CDR3 has 15 amino acids. The V segment lost 2 bases and the J segment 3 bases; nucleotides outside the gene matches: 4. Germline V gene lookup returns CDR1 MDHEN and CDR2 SYDVKM. CDR3 sequence: CASSLGLADRYEQYF. The CDR3 region has the DNA TGTGCCAGCAGTTTAGGACTAGCGGATCGCTACGAGCAGTACTTC. Full variable domain (remainder filled in from reference TRBV28 and TRBJ2-7): DVKVTQSSRYLVKRTGEKVFLECVQDMDHENMFWYRQDPGLGLRLIYFSYDVKMKEKGDIPEGYSVSREKKERFSLILESASTNQTSMYLCASSLGLADRYEQYFGPGTRLTVT.

The V and J genes are TRBV25-1 and TRBJ2-1; a possible D gene is TRBD2 (6 bases). The V end was cut by 4 bases, the J end by 2 bases, with 12 bases between. The CDR3 contains 15 residues. The V gene's germline CDR1 is MGHDK and CDR2 SYGVNS. CDR3 bases: TGTGCCAGCAGTGTCTGGGACTCGCCCTACAATGAGCAGTTCTTC. This sequence encodes CASSVWDSPYNEQFF.

This clone occurred a few times. The chain employs TRBV9 and TRBJ2-7; D is uncertain. V was shortened by 5 bases and J by 2 bases, with 11 bases between the two germline ends. Germline V lookup: CDR1 SGDLS, CDR2 YYNGEE. There are 13 residues in the CDR3. The CDR3: CASSEGPAYEQYF. The CDR3 DNA is TGTGCCAGCAGTGAAGGGCCCGCCTACGAGCAGTACTTC.

The rearrangement links TRBV18 to TRBJ2-1; the D is unclear. CDR1 and CDR2 from the germline V gene are KGHSH and LQKENI. There are 13 residues in the CDR3. Trimming pared 0 bases from V and 7 bases from J, leaving 7 bases between. CDR3 sequence: CASSPPDGNEQFF. The CDR3, as DNA: TGTGCCAGCTCACCACCAGACGGAAATGAGCAGTTCTTC.

The rearrangement links TRBV6-8 to TRBJ2-1; 11 nucleotides align to TRBD2. Trimming took 10 bases from V and 8 from J; bases not matched to a gene: 10. The CDR3 runs to 14 residues. Germline CDR1 MNHGY, CDR2 SAAAGT. In DNA, the CDR3 is TGTGCCACACAAACTAGCGGGAGACGGGATGAGCAGTTCTTC. It translates to CATQTSGRRDEQFF.

This clone was counted between two and nine times. This rearrangement joins TRBV11-3 to TRBJ2-3; 13 bases are a match to TRBD2. CDR3 length equals 15 residues. Germline V gives CDR1 SGHNT, CDR2 YENEEA. V was clipped by 5 bases and J by 6 bases; unmatched bases: 5. CDR3 amino acids: CASSITSGRADTQYF. DNA of the CDR3: TGTGCCAGCAGCATCACTAGCGGGAGGGCCGATACGCAGTATTTT.

The V call is TRBV18, the J call TRBJ2-7, with 7 nucleotides matching TRBD2. The CDR3 is made up of 16 amino acids. Per the germline V gene, CDR1 is KGHSH and CDR2 is LQKENI. V lost 1 base and J lost 0; bases outside the gene matches: 6. CDR3 region: CASSPQVGGSSYEQYF. In nucleotides, the CDR3 is TGTGCCAGCTCACCACAGGTCGGGGGGAGCTCCTACGAGCAGTACTTC.

This rearrangement joins TRBV18 to TRBJ1-2; 7 bases match TRBD1. The CDR3 runs 14 residues. Per germline, CDR1 KGHSH and CDR2 LQKENI. The V gene end was trimmed by 3 bases and the J gene end by 5 bases; junction bases not matched to a gene: 6. The CDR3 spells CASSPTTTGYGYTF. CDR3 nucleotides: TGTGCCAGCTCACCGACCACGACAGGGTATGGCTACACCTTC.

This clone was seen once. This rearrangement joins TRBV29-1 to TRBJ2-3; D is possibly TRBD1 or TRBD2 (6 bases each). Germline CDR1 SQVTM, CDR2 ANQGSEA. The CDR3 sequence is 13 residues long. V was clipped by 2 bases and J by 4 bases, with 10 bases between them. The CDR3 nucleotides are TGCAGCGTTGAAATGGGGGGCGCAGATACGCAGTATTTT. This sequence encodes CSVEMGGADTQYF.

The chain combines TRBV18 with TRBJ2-2, with 7 nucleotides matching TRBD2. The CDR3 has 16 residues. Looked up from germline, CDR1 is KGHSH and CDR2 is LQKENI. With V trimmed by 3 bases and J by 2 bases, 6 bases remained unmatched. Written as DNA, the CDR3 is TGTGCCAGCTCACCTCTAGCGGACATCAACACCGGGGAGCTGTTTTTT. Its protein is CASSPLADINTGELFF.

This clone was detected only a few times. The chain links TRBV7-2 to TRBJ1-2; TRBD1 might be the D (6 bases). The V and J ends lost 3 bases and 8 bases respectively, with 13 bases between them. In germline, CDR1 is SGHTA, CDR2 FQGNSA. The CDR3 is 13 amino acids. CDR3 nucleotide sequence: TGTGCCAGCAGCTTTACAGGGATTTCCGGCTACACCTTC. It yields the protein CASSFTGISGYTF.

By its share, this clone is medium-sized. The chain links TRBV6-8 to TRBJ2-5, with a tentative D call TRBD2 (6 bases). The length of the CDR3 is 15 residues. Trimming pared 5 bases from V and 4 bases from J, leaving 17 bases between. Germline lookup yields CDR1 MNHGY and CDR2 SAAAGT. This chain's CDR3 is CASSGGVGGSETQYF. The DNA for the CDR3 is TGTGCCAGCAGTGGAGGGGTTGGGGGTTCAGAGACCCAGTACTTC.

V and J are TRBV27 and TRBJ2-2, with TRBD2 matching 13 bases. CDR1 is MNHEY, CDR2 SMNVEV, per germline (reference sequence). CDR3 size: 16 residues. The junction had 6 bases not matched to a gene; V was cut back by 5 bases and J by 6 bases. In DNA form, the CDR3 reads TGTGCCAGCAGTGGACTAGCGGGGGACCGGTCCGGGGAGCTGTTTTTT. Translating gives CASSGLAGDRSGELFF.

This clone was counted between two and nine times. V gene TRBV6-8 combines with J gene TRBJ1-5; D is possibly TRBD1 (6 bases). The V gene lost 5 bases and the J gene lost 6 bases, with 11 bases spanning the gap. CDR1 is MNHGY and CDR2 is SAAAGT in the germline V gene. This CDR3 has 13 amino acids. The CDR3 nucleotides read TGTGCCAGCAGTACAGGGATCCCTCAGCCCCAGCATTTT. This sequence encodes CASSTGIPQPQHF.

V and J are TRBV19 and TRBJ2-1; D might be TRBD1 (5 bases). This CDR3 is built from 14 residues. Trimming cost V 7 bases and J 0 bases, with 10 bases left between them. Germline V CDR1 and CDR2: LNHDA, SQIVND (reference sequence). The CDR3 DNA follows: TGTGCCAGTACAACAGGACGCTCCTACAATGAGCAGTTCTTC. It specifies CASTTGRSYNEQFF.

V is TRBV28 and J is TRBJ1-1; D perhaps matches TRBD1 (5 bases). Germline V lookup: CDR1 MDHEN, CDR2 SYDVKM. The CDR3 sequence is 15 residues long. Trimming removed 5 bases from V and 11 bases from J, with 24 bases in between. CDR3 residues: CASSLGGIGDPGAFF. The CDR3 coding sequence is TGTGCCAGCAGTCTAGGTGGTATTGGGGACCCTGGTGCTTTCTTT.

V and J are TRBV18 and TRBJ2-3, with TRBD2 matching over 7 bases. V gave up 3 bases and J gave up 5 bases; unmatched junction bases: 5. The germline V gene has CDR1 KGHSH and CDR2 LQKENI. The CDR3 runs to 14 residues. CDR3 sequence (DNA): TGTGCCAGCTCACCCGGGGTAGCGGGAGATACGCAGTATTTT. Translation: CASSPGVAGDTQYF.

The rearrangement joins TRBV28 to TRBJ2-3; 8 positions agree with TRBD2. The CDR3 runs 12 residues. V lost 6 bases, J lost 5 bases, and 1 base stayed unmatched. CDR1 MDHEN and CDR2 SYDVKM come from the germline V gene. This CDR3 reads CASSLAGDTQYF. Written as DNA, the CDR3 is TGTGCCAGCAGCCTAGCGGGAGATACGCAGTATTTT.

The chain joins TRBV30 to TRBJ1-1, with no clear D. This CDR3 comprises 15 residues. CDR1 GTSNPN and CDR2 SVGIG come from the germline V gene (reference sequence). Trimming took 3 bases from V and 1 from J, leaving 15 bases between them. The CDR3 reads CAWRRVGHANTEAFF. DNA for the CDR3: TGTGCCTGGAGGAGAGTAGGGCACGCGAACACTGAAGCTTTCTTT. The full variable domain, completed using reference TRBV30 and TRBJ1-1, is SQTIHQWPATLVQPVGSPLSLECTVEGTSNPNLYWYRQAAGRGLQLLFYSVGIGQISSEVPQNLSASRPQDRQFILSSKKLLLSDSGFYLCAWRRVGHANTEAFFGQGTRLTVV.

The genes are TRBV29-1 and TRBJ2-1; perhaps TRBD1 as D (6 bases). CDR1 and CDR2 from the germline V gene are SQVTM and ANQGSEA. The CDR3 has 13 residues. V was shortened by 2 bases and J by 4 bases, with 9 bases between the two germline ends. CDR3 nucleotide sequence: TGCAGCGTTGAACCCGGGACATACAATGAGCAGTTCTTC. Encoded protein: CSVEPGTYNEQFF.

The J gene is TRBJ2-7, the V gene TRBV14; TRBD1 is a possible D gene (5 bases). CDR1 SGHDN and CDR2 FVKESK come from the germline V gene. The CDR3 loop spans 15 amino acids. V lost 0 bases and J lost 6, with 15 bases in between. CDR3 DNA: TGTGCCAGCAGCCAAGATGATGTAGGGGTTCGCGAGCAGTACTTC. It encodes CASSQDDVGVREQYF.

As DNA, the CDR3 is TGTGCCAGCAGCAAAACCGGGACGGGGGGGGAGACCCAGTACTTC. This gives the protein CASSKTGTGGETQYF. V usage is TRBV2 and J usage is TRBJ2-5, with 8 nucleotides matching TRBD2. J gave up 5 bases and V 6 bases, and 11 bases lay outside the gene matches. The CDR3 is 15 amino acids. The germline gives CDR1 SNHLY, CDR2 FYNNEI.

The chain combines TRBV30 with TRBJ1-5; 9 bases agree with TRBD1. In germline, CDR1 is GTSNPN, CDR2 SVGIG (reference sequence). The CDR3 is 15 amino acids. The ends lost 2 bases at V and 7 bases at J; junction bases unmatched: 9. In nucleotides, the CDR3 is TGTGCCTGGAGTTTCACCGGGACAGGGACCCAGCCCCAGCATTTT. This encodes CAWSFTGTGTQPQHF. The full variable domain, in which reference TRBV30 and TRBJ1-5 provide the parts outside the CDR3, is SQTIHQWPATLVQPVGSPLSLECTVEGTSNPNLYWYRQAAGRGLQLLFYSVGIGQISSEVPQNLSASRPQDRQFILSSKKLLLSDSGFYLCAWSFTGTGTQPQHFGDGTRLSIL.

The V and J genes are TRBV29-1 and TRBJ1-4, with unresolved D. Germline-derived CDR1 and CDR2 are SQVTM and ANQGSEA. Between the trimmed V and J ends, which lost 4 bases and 8 bases, there was a span of 17 bases. There are 14 residues in the CDR3. In DNA, the CDR3 is TGCAGCGTTGGAGGTAGGACCCCGAACGAAAAACTGTTTTTT. Translating it yields CSVGGRTPNEKLFF.

V is TRBV11-3 and J is TRBJ2-5; 9 nucleotides line up with TRBD1. The CDR3 covers 16 residues. Germline V gene data show CDR1 as SGHNT and CDR2 as YENEEA. Trimming at V came to 5 bases and at J to 5 bases, leaving 12 bases not matched to a gene. The chain's CDR3 is CASSPRTGVSRETQYF. The CDR3 bases are TGTGCCAGCAGCCCCCGGACAGGGGTTTCTCGGGAGACCCAGTACTTC.

The chain has TRBV30 and TRBJ2-7; D not certain. The CDR3 contains 13 residues. The V end was cut by 6 bases, the J end by 3 bases, with 15 bases between. In germline, CDR1 is GTSNPN, CDR2 SVGIG (reference sequence). CDR3 loop: CACKVVNGYEQYF. The CDR3 DNA sequence: TGTGCCTGTAAGGTCGTGAACGGCTACGAGCAGTACTTC.

This sequence joins TRBV30 and TRBJ2-7, with 8 bases aligning to TRBD2. Germline assignment: CDR1 GTSNPN and CDR2 SVGIG (reference sequence). Trimming removed 1 base from V and 3 bases from J; junction bases left unmatched: 8. The CDR3 consists of 15 residues. The CDR3 protein is CAWSASGSSYYEQYF. The CDR3 nucleotides read TGTGCCTGGAGTGCGAGCGGGAGCAGTTACTACGAGCAGTACTTC.

The chain recombines TRBV28 with TRBJ1-4; D gene ambiguous. Germline V gene lookup returns CDR1 MDHEN and CDR2 SYDVKM. The V end lost 3 bases, the J end lost 4 bases, and 9 bases lay between the germline ends. This CDR3 is 14 amino acids long. CDR3 residues: CASSFRQDNEKLFF. CDR3 DNA sequence: TGTGCCAGCAGTTTTAGGCAGGATAATGAAAAACTGTTTTTT. The full variable domain, with the rest looked up from reference TRBV28 and TRBJ1-4, is DVKVTQSSRYLVKRTGEKVFLECVQDMDHENMFWYRQDPGLGLRLIYFSYDVKMKEKGDIPEGYSVSREKKERFSLILESASTNQTSMYLCASSFRQDNEKLFFGSGTQLSVL.

The chain carries TRBV25-1 and TRBJ1-4; tentative D call: TRBD1 (5 bases). The CDR3 consists of 15 residues. Trimming pared 2 bases from V and 5 bases from J, leaving 12 bases between. From germline, CDR1 is MGHDK and CDR2 SYGVNS. CDR3 region: CASSEDNRKNEKLFF. In DNA, the CDR3 is TGTGCCAGCAGTGAAGATAACAGGAAGAATGAAAAACTGTTTTTT.